The clone carrying this T cell receptor (beta chain) was recorded many times. This entry is derived from a study of regulatory T cells in long-lasting Graves disease. CDR3-region Arm-PCR and iRepertoire HTBI primers produced the TCR beta libraries. One entry per CDR3 protein results from TCRdb running MiXCR on the multiplex PCR reads. The repertoire holds approximately 470,000 distinct CDR3 sequences, with 15% to 20% as singletons. Per the germline V gene, CDR1 is MDHEN and CDR2 is SYDVKM. V gave up 3 bases and J gave up 10 bases, with 21 bases separating them. The CDR3 contains 16 residues. Time point denoted: newly diagnosed GD, antithyroid drugs for less than 3 months. The TCR library was made from RNA extracted from PBMCs. Separately, the same data were catalogued under a study of T cells in Graves' hyperthyroidism and ophthalmopathy.

The chain links TRBV28 to TRBJ2-2; weak D call: TRBD1 (7 bases). This material consisted of peripheral blood mononuclear cells (PBMCs), taken at new diagnosis, from a patient treated with antithyroid drugs. The sequence derives from a middle-aged man with Graves disease. For the CDR3, the DNA is TGTGCCAGCAGTTTTAGCGGCGTGACAGGGCTGGAGGAGCTGTTTTTT. Translated: CASSFSGVTGLEELFF. Using reference TRBV28 and TRBJ2-2 for the parts outside the CDR3, the full variable domain is DVKVTQSSRYLVKRTGEKVFLECVQDMDHENMFWYRQDPGLGLRLIYFSYDVKMKEKGDIPEGYSVSREKKERFSLILESASTNQTSMYLCASSFSGVTGLEELFFGEGSRLTVL.